The 12 T cell receptor beta chains given below trace back to one sample, sequenced in a study of T cell responses to AZD1222 COVID-19 vaccine (dated by TCRdb to about 2021). Library preparation used the immunoSEQ multiplex PCR assay. TCRdb carries this immuneACCESS record with in-frame sequences only. Its versions omit some clonotypes, under half of them owing to an unresolved V gene in the studies checked, with the rest unexplained. The sample table contains approximately 110,000 clones; only one count was recorded for roughly 87% of them. Approximately 10% of the sample lies in the top ten. In light of the paper, this sample's time point label describes: baseline before first vaccination. This sample comprised peripheral blood, obtained on day 0 of AZD1222 vaccination. The receptors were sampled from an adult in good health.

This chain uses TRBV28 with TRBJ2-5; tentative D call: TRBD2 (6 bases). CDR1 and CDR2 (germline): MDHEN, SYDVKM. Between the trimmed V and J ends, which lost 1 base and 5 bases, there was a span of 11 bases. This CDR3 has 14 residues. This CDR3 reads CASSLFGGWETQYF. For the CDR3, the DNA is TGTGCCAGCAGTTTATTCGGGGGTTGGGAGACCCAGTACTTC.

The chain uses TRBV2 and TRBJ2-1, with TRBD2 matching over 10 bases. The CDR3 sequence is 16 residues long. The trim removed 6 bases at V and 8 bases at J, leaving 13 bases unmatched. CDR1 and CDR2 (germline): SNHLY, FYNNEI. The CDR3 coding sequence is TGTGCCAGCAGCGCCGGGGTAGCGGGAGGTTCCCATGAGCAGTTCTTC. It translates to CASSAGVAGGSHEQFF.

This clone has just a few counts. This sequence joins TRBV4-3 and TRBJ1-2; tentative D call: TRBD1 (6 bases). Germline values: CDR1 LGHNA, CDR2 YSLEER. V was pared by 2 bases and J by 5 bases, with 12 bases between. The CDR3 contains 14 residues. The CDR3 nucleotides read TGCGCCAGCAGCCAATCCAGGGGCAATTATGGCTACACCTTC. This codes for CASSQSRGNYGYTF.

This chain connects TRBV24-1 to TRBJ2-1; D might be TRBD2 (6 bases). Trimming took 2 bases from V and 1 from J, leaving 23 bases between them. This CDR3 is built from 20 residues. In germline, CDR1 is KGHDR, CDR2 SFDVKD. CDR3 in DNA: TGTGCCACCAGTGATTACCCGACTAGTTCGGTAGTGAGGTCCTACAATGAGCAGTTCTTC. It is translated as CATSDYPTSSVVRSYNEQFF.

This chain links TRBV30 with TRBJ2-7; TRBD1 is a possible D gene (5 bases). V lost 2 bases and J 4 bases, leaving 9 bases between the germline ends. CDR1 is GTSNPN and CDR2 is SVGIG in the germline V gene (reference sequence). The CDR3 extends over 12 amino acids. CDR3 in amino acids: CAWSPGHYEQYF. In DNA form, the CDR3 reads TGTGCCTGGAGTCCAGGGCATTACGAGCAGTACTTC. Looking up the rest from reference TRBV30 and TRBJ2-7 gives the full variable domain: SQTIHQWPATLVQPVGSPLSLECTVEGTSNPNLYWYRQAAGRGLQLLFYSVGIGQISSEVPQNLSASRPQDRQFILSSKKLLLSDSGFYLCAWSPGHYEQYFGPGTRLTVT.

The chain has TRBV18 and TRBJ2-2; 7 nucleotides agree with TRBD1. V trimming: 3 bases; J trimming: 3 bases; junction bases outside the gene matches: 7. The CDR3 extends over 16 amino acids. Germline V gives CDR1 KGHSH, CDR2 LQKENI. The CDR3 nucleotides are TGTGCCAGCTCACCGTACGGGACAGATCACACCGGGGAGCTGTTTTTT. It translates to CASSPYGTDHTGELFF.

The chain carries TRBV6-4 and TRBJ2-4; 8 bases are shared with TRBD2. Losses at the gene ends were 5 bases for V and 4 bases for J; bases not matched to a gene: 4. The V gene's germline CDR1 is MRHNA and CDR2 SNTAGT. The CDR3 length is 14 residues. CDR3 sequence (DNA): TGTGCCAGCAGTACCGGGACTAGAAAAAACATTCAGTACTTC. Translated, it gives CASSTGTRKNIQYF.

This clone occurred a few times. V gene TRBV6-1 combines with J gene TRBJ2-7, with TRBD2 identical over 7 bases. Germline-derived CDR1 and CDR2 are MNHNS and SASEGT. The CDR3 spans 15 residues. V lost 1 base and J lost 0; bases outside the gene matches: 3. The CDR3 nucleotides read TGTGCCAGCAGTGAAGAGGGAGGGAGCTCCTACGAGCAGTACTTC. This translates into CASSEEGGSSYEQYF.

The V call is TRBV7-2, the J call TRBJ2-1; a weak D match, TRBD2 (5 bases). Trimming left V 3 bases short and J 4 bases short, with 13 bases between. CDR3 length: 15 amino acids. Germline loops: CDR1 SGHTA, CDR2 FQGNSA. CDR3 amino acids: CASSFGGSGYNEQFF. In DNA form, the CDR3 reads TGTGCCAGCAGCTTCGGCGGGTCTGGGTACAATGAGCAGTTCTTC.

The rearrangement links TRBV27 to TRBJ2-2, with D maybe TRBD1 (5 bases). The CDR3 spans 16 residues. Trimming removed 2 bases at V and 4 bases at J, with 14 bases between. Germline loops: CDR1 MNHEY, CDR2 SMNVEV (reference sequence). In DNA form, the CDR3 reads TGTGCCAGCAGTTTACCAGGGTTAGTCCGCACCGGGGAGCTGTTTTTT. Translated, it gives CASSLPGLVRTGELFF.

This clone was seen a single time. V usage is TRBV29-1 and J usage is TRBJ2-1; D could derive from TRBD1 or TRBD2 (6 bases each). The CDR3 extends over 13 amino acids. The V end was cut by 4 bases, the J end by 2 bases, with 9 bases between. CDR1 and CDR2 (germline): SQVTM, ANQGSEA. This CDR3 reads CSVVGGAYNEQFF. The CDR3 DNA reads as TGCAGCGTTGTCGGGGGCGCCTACAATGAGCAGTTCTTC.

This clone was counted a few times. The chain combines TRBV7-9 with TRBJ1-5; tentative D call: TRBD1 (5 bases). This CDR3 contains 13 residues. V was shortened by 8 bases and J by 4 bases, with 12 bases between the two germline ends. Germline CDR1 SEHNR, CDR2 FQNEAQ (reference sequence). CDR3 protein: CASGRDGNQPQHF. In nucleotides, the CDR3 is TGTGCCAGCGGCCGGGACGGTAATCAGCCCCAGCATTTT. Full variable domain (remainder filled in from reference TRBV7-9 and TRBJ1-5): DTGVSQNPRHKITKRGQNVTFRCDPISEHNRLYWYRQTLGQGPEFLTYFQNEAQLEKSRLLSDRFSAERPKGSFSTLEIQRTEQGDSAMYLCASGRDGNQPQHFGDGTRLSIL.